The sequence of this T cell receptor (beta chain) was determined in a study of blood T cell repertoires in COVID-19. Germline V gene data show CDR1 as SGHKS and CDR2 as YYEKEE (reference sequence). This CDR3 contains 14 residues. V lost 7 bases, J lost 0 bases, and 11 bases lay in between. Sequencing used immunoSEQ multiplex PCR; TCRdb keeps in-frame clones, though not all of them. Of 490,000 or so clones listed, around nine tenths were seen once; the top ten hold under 9.5%. This clonotype was obtained from a woman in her fifties or sixties who had recovered from COVID-19. Sample: PBMCs or T cells enriched from blood (not recorded which). The chain uses TRBV5-5 and TRBJ2-1; perhaps TRBD2 as D (5 bases). DNA for the CDR3: TGTGCCAGCCGGGGTGGGAGCTCCTACAATGAGCAGTTCTTC. Its translation is CASRGGSSYNEQFF.